This T cell receptor (beta chain) appears in the sequencing data of a study of blood T cell repertoires in COVID-19. Study background: There were acute and convalescent COVID-19 samples, and they came from the United States, Italy and Spain. Nucleic acid was either cDNA or gDNA, and it came from T cells, B-cell-depleted T cells, or PBMCs.

Authors' methods: Researchers report that nucleated cell counts were estimated from reference gene primer amplification. Using immunoSEQ multiplex PCR, the repertoire was profiled, and TCRdb retains in-frame clones only, with some absent. V, J and clone size are taken as reported in that table, and D and trimming were inferred from the DNA itself. Altogether hundreds of thousands of clones are present, roughly 86% being singletons, with the ten largest covering over 1%. CDR1 and CDR2 from the germline V gene are SGHAT and FQNNGV. The V gene lost 2 bases and the J gene lost 6 bases, with 11 bases spanning the gap. This CDR3 has 14 amino acids.

Source material: peripheral blood. The rearrangement uses TRBV11-2 and TRBJ2-4; D possibly corresponds to TRBD2 (6 bases). The clonotype comes from a man in his 70s with acute or convalescent COVID-19. The CDR3 is CASSLLAGLNIQYF. The DNA for the CDR3 is TGTGCCAGCAGCTTATTGGCGGGGTTAAACATTCAGTACTTC.